This T cell receptor beta chain comes out of a study of T cell responses to AZD1222 COVID-19 vaccine. Regarding this clone: The antigen is not known.

Repertoires were generated with immunoSEQ multiplex PCR, while TCRdb's copy carries only in-frame clones and drops some. The sample gives about 100,000 clones, 87% of which show up once; less than 20% is in the top ten. Notes on the study in general: Clonal diversity was possibly underestimated, and white British individuals and females predominated among donors.

Trimming removed 2 bases at V and 5 bases at J, with 14 bases between. Germline CDR1 reads MNHEY; CDR2 reads SVGAGI. The CDR3 has 15 residues. The sequencing here drew on peripheral blood, taken on day 0 of AZD1222 vaccination. The chain couples TRBV6-5 to TRBJ2-3, with a tentative D call TRBD1 (6 bases). The clonotype originates from an adult in good health. CDR3 sequence reads: CASSYQPGVGDTQYF. CDR3 coding DNA: TGTGCCAGCAGTTACCAACCAGGGGTTGGAGATACGCAGTATTTT.